The 10 T cell receptor beta chains below all came from one sample that was sequenced in a study of PD-1 blockade in classical Hodgkin lymphoma. Data came from immunoSEQ multiplex PCR; TCRdb stores just in-frame clones and leaves some out. In the table there are about 110,000 clones, 89% of which are singletons. Brentuximab vedotin exposure varied, and every patient relapsed after autologous stem cell transplantation. Sequenced material: peripheral blood mononuclear cells (PBMCs), taken before the second cycle of nivolumab. The receptors here all came from a human donor with classical Hodgkin lymphoma.

This clone was seen a single time. The rearrangement links TRBV6-5 to TRBJ2-3, with a tentative D call TRBD1 (6 bases). Germline lookup yields CDR1 MNHEY and CDR2 SVGAGI. The length of the CDR3 is 13 residues. Trimming took off 5 bases at V and 5 bases at J, with 11 bases between the two ends. In DNA form, the CDR3 reads TGTGCCAGCAGTCTACAGGGTGGAGATACGCAGTATTTT. This translates into CASSLQGGDTQYF.

This clone was observed a few times. V usage is TRBV5-4 and J usage is TRBJ2-7; a weak D match, TRBD2 (5 bases). The CDR3 is 13 residues long. Germline CDR1 SGHNT, CDR2 YYREEE (reference sequence). Trimming cost V 2 bases and J 5 bases, with 11 bases left between them. CDR3 loop: CASSLVFGDEQYF. In nucleotides, the CDR3 is TGTGCCAGCAGCTTAGTTTTCGGGGACGAGCAGTACTTC.

The rearrangement joins TRBV7-2 to TRBJ2-7, with D perhaps given as TRBD1 or TRBD2 (6 bases each). Trimming left V 5 bases short and J 7 bases short, with 21 bases between. The CDR3 totals 15 residues. CDR1 is SGHTA, CDR2 FQGNSA, per germline. CDR3 DNA: TGTGCCAGCAGCCCGCCCGGGGGCGGGGTGTGGGAGCAGTACTTC. Its protein is CASSPPGGGVWEQYF.

V gene TRBV7-9 combines with J gene TRBJ2-2; 8 bases match TRBD1. Germline CDR1 is SEHNR and CDR2 is FQNEAQ (reference sequence). The CDR3 has 16 residues. The V and J ends lost 5 bases and 3 bases, in that order; junction bases with no gene match: 8. The CDR3 region is CASSLYPGGYTGELFF. CDR3 DNA sequence: TGTGCCAGCAGCCTCTACCCAGGGGGCTACACCGGGGAGCTGTTTTTT.

The chain employs TRBV11-3 and TRBJ2-7; TRBD1 might be the D (6 bases). V gave up 5 bases and J gave up 13 bases, with 18 bases separating them. The CDR3 is 12 residues long. Germline V gives CDR1 SGHNT, CDR2 YENEEA. CDR3 loop: CASSEGMGQLYF. The CDR3 nucleotides read TGTGCCAGCAGCGAGGGTATGGGACAACTTTACTTC.

The gene calls are TRBV6-5 and TRBJ2-2; D is unclear. Trimming cost V 0 bases and J 3 bases, with 8 bases left between them. The germline V gene encodes CDR1 MNHEY and CDR2 SVGAGI. This CDR3 contains 15 residues. The CDR3: CASSYSNRDTGELFF. The CDR3 region has the DNA TGTGCCAGCAGTTACTCGAATCGGGACACCGGGGAGCTGTTTTTT.

This chain's CDR3 is CASSLGRSNEKLFF. CDR3 DNA: TGTGCCAGCAGCCTCGGACGGAGCAATGAAAAACTGTTTTTT. The chain couples TRBV7-9 to TRBJ1-4; D call uncertain. This CDR3 comprises 14 residues. Trimming took 5 bases from V and 5 from J, leaving 12 bases between them. Per germline, CDR1 SEHNR and CDR2 FQNEAQ (reference sequence).

This clone occurred a few times. V and J are TRBV28 and TRBJ1-1; D gene ambiguous. Deletions cut 1 base from V and 4 bases from J, with 4 bases between. CDR3 length equals 12 residues. Germline CDR1 and CDR2: MDHEN and SYDVKM. CDR3 residues: CASSLSFTEAFF. In DNA form, the CDR3 reads TGTGCCAGCAGTTTATCGTTCACTGAAGCTTTCTTT.

The chain recombines TRBV14 with TRBJ2-1, with 12 bases that match TRBD2. This CDR3 contains 15 residues. V lost 4 bases to trimming and J lost 7 bases; unmatched junction nucleotides: 5. Per germline, CDR1 SGHDN and CDR2 FVKESK. The CDR3 DNA follows: TGTGCCAGCAGCCCTAGCGGGAGGGCTGCTAATGAGCAGTTCTTC. This gives the protein CASSPSGRAANEQFF.

This clone was counted between two and nine times. The gene calls are TRBV6-1 and TRBJ2-1; D gene uncertain. V was shortened by 3 bases and J by 12 bases, with 12 bases between the two germline ends. The CDR3 consists of 12 residues. CDR1 is MNHNS and CDR2 is SASEGT in the germline V gene. The CDR3 region has the DNA TGTGCCAGCAGTGATCCCCCGGGCCTGCAGTTCTTC. Its protein is CASSDPPGLQFF.